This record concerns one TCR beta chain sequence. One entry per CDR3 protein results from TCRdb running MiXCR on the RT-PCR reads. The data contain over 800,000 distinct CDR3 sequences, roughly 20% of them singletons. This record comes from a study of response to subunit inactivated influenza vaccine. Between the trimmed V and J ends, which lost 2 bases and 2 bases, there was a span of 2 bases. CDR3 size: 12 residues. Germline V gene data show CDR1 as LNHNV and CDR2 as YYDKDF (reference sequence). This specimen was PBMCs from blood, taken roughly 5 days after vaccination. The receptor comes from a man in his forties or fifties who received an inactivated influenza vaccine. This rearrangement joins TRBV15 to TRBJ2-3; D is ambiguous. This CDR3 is CATSRFTDTQYF. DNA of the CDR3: TGTGCCACCAGCAGATTCACAGATACGCAGTATTTT.